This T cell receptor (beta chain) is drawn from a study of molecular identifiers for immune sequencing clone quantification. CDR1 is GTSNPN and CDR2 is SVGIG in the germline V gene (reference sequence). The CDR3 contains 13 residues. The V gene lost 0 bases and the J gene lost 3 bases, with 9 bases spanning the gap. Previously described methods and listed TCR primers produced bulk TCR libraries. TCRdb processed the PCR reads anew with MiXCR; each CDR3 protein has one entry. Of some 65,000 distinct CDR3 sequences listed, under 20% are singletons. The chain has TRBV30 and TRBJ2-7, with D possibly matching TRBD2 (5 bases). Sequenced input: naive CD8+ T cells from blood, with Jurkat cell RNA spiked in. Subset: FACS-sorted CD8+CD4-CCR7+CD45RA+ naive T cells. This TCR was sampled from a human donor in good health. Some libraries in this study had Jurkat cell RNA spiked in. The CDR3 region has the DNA TGTGCCTGGAGTGTGCAGGAGGACTACGAGCAGTACTTC. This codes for CAWSVQEDYEQYF.